This note documents a single TCR beta chain sequence. Its antigen is not known. Germline V gene lookup returns CDR1 KGHSH and CDR2 LQKENI. V lost 2 bases and J 8 bases, leaving 7 bases between the germline ends. This CDR3 comprises 13 residues. When the RNA was reverse transcribed, random hexamers were used with an input of about 0.5 to 1 ug. The amplification used immunoSEQ multiplex PCR on TCR beta CDR3; it spanned 54 Vbeta and 13 Jbeta. TCRdb reanalysed the immunoSEQ multiplex PCR reads using MiXCR and keeps one entry per CDR3 protein. This table holds about 210,000 distinct CDR3 sequences, about 95% found once. This entry is derived from a study of CD8 T cells in Susac syndrome. Study-wide points: The authors found no clonal expansion in Susac syndrome CD4+ T cell repertoires.

Sequencing of TCR beta covered CD8+ and CD4+ T cells obtained from blood. The chain joins TRBV18 to TRBJ1-6; D not resolved. This clonotype was obtained from a human donor with Susac syndrome. Specimen: CD4+ T cells from PBMCs. The CDR3 here is CASSPSGDSPLHF. CDR3 DNA: TGTGCCAGCTCACCATCCGGAGATTCACCCCTCCACTTT. Full variable domain (remainder filled in from reference TRBV18 and TRBJ1-6): NAGVMQNPRHLVRRRGQEARLRCSPMKGHSHVYWYRQLPEEGLKFMVYLQKENIIDESGMPKERFSAEFPKEGPSILRIQQVVRGDSAAYFCASSPSGDSPLHFGNGTRLTVT.